The T cell receptor (beta chain) under discussion was sequenced for a study of beta chain features in type 1 diabetes. Study-wide results and limits: Type 1 diabetes patients had TCRB CDR3s that were shorter (moderately but significantly so) in all four CD4+ subsets. A potential influence of HLA type upon TCRB rearrangement remained unresolved herein.

Via the markers CD45RO/CCR7/CD25/CD127/CD95/CD27, stem cell-like memory, regulatory, central memory and naive CD4+ cells were sorted. What was sequenced were expressed TCRB transcripts, since all of the isolated RNA had been reverse transcribed. Clones were read by immunoSEQ multiplex PCR, and TCRdb kept only the in-frame ones, dropping some. Of 900,000 or so clones listed, around a sixth are singletons. This clone was counted a single time. The antigen remains unidentified. A junction boundary mismatches the germline segment, possibly from a read error. This clonotype was obtained from a woman aged 18-35 years in good health. Specimen: naive CD4+ T cells from blood.

The CDR3 here is CASSTQTGGRVF. CDR3 coding DNA: TGTGCCAGTAGTACGCAAACAGGGGGACGGGTCTTC. J is TRBJ2-1 and V is TRBV19, with TRBD1 identical over 8 bases. Germline V CDR1 and CDR2: LNHDA, SQIVND (reference sequence). The CDR3 contains 12 residues.